Following are 7 T cell receptor beta chains from one sample sequenced in a study of blood T cell repertoires in COVID-19. The protocol was immunoSEQ multiplex PCR, while the TCRdb copy is restricted to in-frame clones and leaves out a portion. The repertoire holds about 220,000 clones, with approximately 81% as singletons. What was sequenced was peripheral blood. Receptors originate from a woman aged 55-70 years who had recovered from COVID-19.

This clone is a singleton in its sample. V is TRBV29-1 and J is TRBJ2-7; 10 nucleotides agree with TRBD1. The trim removed 7 bases at V and 3 bases at J, leaving 6 bases unmatched. Germline lookup yields CDR1 SQVTM and CDR2 ANQGSEA. CDR3 size: 13 residues. The CDR3 bases are TGCAGCGGGGGGACAGGGGTGGGCTACGAGCAGTACTTC. Residues: CSGGTGVGYEQYF.

This clone was recorded only once. The rearrangement links TRBV5-8 to TRBJ2-3, with TRBD1 matching over 9 bases. In germline, CDR1 is SGHTS, CDR2 YDEGEE. Trimming removed 5 bases from V and 4 bases from J; junction bases left unmatched: 5. This CDR3 contains 14 residues. CDR3 sequence reads: CASRDRGLADTQYF. The DNA for the CDR3 is TGTGCCAGCAGGGACAGGGGTCTTGCAGATACGCAGTATTTT. Drawing the rest from reference TRBV5-8 and TRBJ2-3, the complete variable domain is EAGVTQSPTHLIKTRGQQATLRCSPISGHTSVYWYQQALGLGLQFLLWYDEGEERNRGNFPPRFSGRQFPNYSSELNVNALELEDSALYLCASRDRGLADTQYFGPGTRLTVL.

This chain uses TRBV27 with TRBJ2-7; TRBD2 might be the D (6 bases). Trimming removed 6 bases from V and 5 bases from J, with 23 bases in between. The CDR3 contains 16 residues. Germline V lookup: CDR1 MNHEY, CDR2 SMNVEV (reference sequence). The CDR3 reads CASRRRAAGTRDEQYF. The CDR3 bases are TGTGCCAGCAGACGCCGTGCTGCGGGGACCCGGGACGAGCAGTACTTC.

Notes on this clone: The sample has other DNA sequences that encode this CDR3 too. J is TRBJ1-3 and V is TRBV18; 8 nucleotides agree with TRBD1. From germline, CDR1 is KGHSH and CDR2 LQKENI. This CDR3 contains 14 residues. Trimming removed 3 bases from V and 4 bases from J; junction bases left unmatched: 2. CDR3 protein: CASSPGTGGNTIYF. The CDR3 DNA reads TGTGCCAGCTCACCCGGGACAGGCGGAAACACCATATATTTT.

The chain links TRBV19 to TRBJ2-2; D remains ambiguous. Trimming shortened V by 6 bases and J by 7 bases, and 15 bases separated the two germline ends. This CDR3 is built from 14 residues. The germline V gene encodes CDR1 LNHDA and CDR2 SQIVND (reference sequence). The CDR3 DNA is TGTGCCAGTAGCCTGGGCCGTCCAAGCGGGGAGCTGTTTTTT. Its protein product is CASSLGRPSGELFF.

This chain uses TRBV30 with TRBJ1-2; 7 nucleotides match TRBD1. The germline V gene has CDR1 GTSNPN and CDR2 SVGIG (reference sequence). J lost 3 bases, V lost 1 base, and 20 bases had no gene match. The CDR3 runs 19 residues. This CDR3 reads CAWSEQSGTEWQWYYGYTF. CDR3 sequence (DNA): TGTGCCTGGAGTGAACAATCCGGGACAGAGTGGCAATGGTACTATGGCTACACCTTC.

The V gene is TRBV12-5, the J gene TRBJ1-6; a weak D match, TRBD1 (5 bases). Trimming removed 5 bases at V and 8 bases at J, with 10 bases between. Germline V gene data show CDR1 as LGHNT and CDR2 as FRNRAP. CDR3 length: 13 amino acids. Here the CDR3 reads CASGRDSYSPLHF. As DNA, the CDR3 is TGTGCTAGTGGTAGGGACTCCTATTCACCCCTCCACTTT.